Included here is one T cell receptor (beta chain) sequence, with context. The antigen is not known. The sample has other DNA sequences that encode this CDR3 too. Treatment meaning: some 19 received Ad26.COV2.S at low or high dose, single or two shots; roughly five received placebo; per-sample allocation not given. Specimen acquisition occurred on day 63 following the initial vaccine or placebo injection. This record belongs to a study of Ad26.COV2.S vaccination and SARS-CoV-2 variants. Study as a whole: Donor had been placed in the Ad26.COV2.S arm of the COV1001 trial.

Broader study findings: Participants given vaccine showed non-spike TCR breadth similar to that of placebo recipients. Assessments of TCR breadth and depth may have underestimated the total T cell responses.

The V end lost 0 bases, the J end lost 2 bases, and 8 bases lay between the germline ends. From germline, CDR1 is LGHNA and CDR2 YSLEER. The CDR3 loop spans 15 amino acids. The table came from immunoSEQ multiplex PCR; TCRdb's copy has only in-frame clones and leaves some out. The sample shows hundreds of thousands of clones, more than 70% of them seen only once. The sequence derives from a person aged 18-60 years who received the Ad26.COV2.S COVID-19 vaccine or a placebo. The gene calls are TRBV4-3 and TRBJ1-5; D is unresolved. Material: peripheral blood, obtained in a trial of Ad26.COV2.S vaccine versus placebo. The CDR3 protein is CASSQDLSGNQPQHF. CDR3 sequence (DNA): TGCGCCAGCAGCCAAGATCTGTCAGGCAATCAGCCCCAGCATTTT.